This TCR beta chain was profiled in a study of CD8+CD57+ T cells in acquired aplastic anemia. In the study overall: The mean DNA yield obtained from sorted CD4+ and CD8+ cells came to roughly 3 ug. The average read count for CD4+ cells in healthy donors was around 10 million. The study's findings and limits: A set of some 28 CD8+ CDR3 sequences was shared between patients and controls, and these sequences appeared highly expressed in patients. Between the patient and control groups, CD8+ Simpson's diversity did not differ significantly.

Genomic DNA acted as the template from which TCR beta VDJ combination and CDR3 sequence profiling were carried out. A single record per CDR3 protein comes from TCRdb applying MiXCR to the reads. Of roughly 200,000 distinct CDR3 sequences listed, around 63% are singletons. The CDR3 length is 13 residues. Per the germline V gene, CDR1 is SGHRS and CDR2 is YFSETQ. V was trimmed by 3 bases and J by 18 bases, leaving 19 bases between them. In regard to this clonotype: Its antigen is undetermined.

This sequence joins TRBV5-1 and TRBJ2-6, with D unclear. The sample was sorted CD4+, CD8+, or CD8+CD57+ T cells (not recorded which) from PBMCs. This clonotype was sampled from a human donor in good health. CDR3 loop: CASSSGVLPHQTF. The CDR3 coding sequence is TGCGCCAGCAGCTCTGGGGTCCTCCCTCATCAGACTTTC.